These 17 T cell receptor beta chains share one sample of origin, sequenced in a study of T cell repertoires in cytomegalovirus infection. From the reads, TCRdb called clonotypes with MiXCR, one entry per CDR3 protein. The table includes around 55,000 distinct CDR3 sequences, roughly a fifth detected once. Their recognized antigens are unknown. The input for sequencing was CD8+ T cells from cultured PBMCs, taken from culture after CMV antigen stimulation. These receptors were obtained from a human donor in good health (CMV status not recorded). Some clones in this sample may be carry-over from other donors' samples.

This clonotype was seen more than once but under ten times. The gene calls are TRBV29-1 and TRBJ1-2; the D gene is possibly TRBD1 (6 bases). The germline gives CDR1 SQVTM, CDR2 ANQGSEA. V lost 7 bases and J 8 bases, leaving 20 bases between the germline ends. The CDR3 covers 13 residues. The CDR3 here is CSASGTTGGGYTF. The CDR3 DNA is TGCAGCGCATCGGGGACGACAGGAGGAGGCTACACCTTC. The complete variable domain, with remaining parts taken from reference TRBV29-1 and TRBJ1-2, reads SAVISQKPSRDICQRGTSLTIQCQVDSQVTMMFWYRQQPGQSLTLIATANQGSEATYESGFVIDKFPISRPNLTFSTLTVSNMSPEDSSIYLCSASGTTGGGYTFGSGTRLTVV.

This clonotype was recorded at least ten times. The chain carries TRBV7-2 and TRBJ2-7; no reliable D call. The V and J ends lost 6 bases and 2 bases respectively, with 17 bases between them. CDR3 length equals 15 residues. Germline assignment: CDR1 SGHTA and CDR2 FQGNSA. For the CDR3, the DNA is TGTGCCAGCAGTTACAGTGACTTACCAGCCTACGAGCAGTACTTC. It translates to CASSYSDLPAYEQYF.

The chain joins TRBV6-8 to TRBJ2-1; D is unclear. The CDR3 has 12 residues. CDR1 and CDR2 from the germline V gene are MNHGY and SAAAGT. V gave up 2 bases and J gave up 14 bases, with 13 bases separating them. The CDR3 sequence is CASSYGASKKFF. Written as DNA, the CDR3 is TGTGCCAGCAGTTACGGAGCTTCTAAGAAGTTCTTC.

The chain uses TRBV7-2 and TRBJ2-1, with 7 positions matching TRBD1. V lost 5 bases, J lost 6 bases, and 4 bases stayed unmatched. Germline CDR1 is SGHTA and CDR2 is FQGNSA. The CDR3 consists of 13 residues. CDR3 DNA sequence: TGTGCCAGCAGCCCAAGGACAGGCAATGAGCAGTTCTTC. It encodes CASSPRTGNEQFF. Drawing the rest from reference TRBV7-2 and TRBJ2-1, the complete variable domain is GAGVSQSPSNKVTEKGKDVELRCDPISGHTALYWYRQSLGQGLEFLIYFQGNSAPDKSGLPSDRFSAERTGGSVSTLTIQRTQQEDSAVYLCASSPRTGNEQFFGPGTRLTVL.

This clonotype is termed medium-sized (0.01 to 0.1%). CDR3 loop: CASSDPFEETTDTQYF. The CDR3 bases are TGTGCCAGCAGTGACCCTTTTGAGGAGACTACAGATACGCAGTATTTT. The V and J genes are TRBV2 and TRBJ2-3; D remains unclear. Germline CDR1 reads SNHLY; CDR2 reads FYNNEI. Trimming removed 3 bases from V and 3 bases from J, with 16 bases in between. The CDR3 runs to 16 residues.

This clonotype was seen at least ten times. This chain joins TRBV7-2 and TRBJ2-5; D possibly corresponds to TRBD2 (6 bases). Per the germline V gene, CDR1 is SGHTA and CDR2 is FQGNSA. Trimming pared 3 bases from V and 2 bases from J, leaving 10 bases between. The CDR3 length is 14 residues. The CDR3 sequence is CASSLSGLQETQYF. In nucleotides, the CDR3 is TGTGCCAGCAGCTTGTCTGGACTACAAGAGACCCAGTACTTC.

The chain employs TRBV6-2 or TRBV6-3 and TRBJ2-7; perhaps TRBD2 as D (5 bases). CDR1 MNHEY and CDR2 SVGEGT come from the germline V gene. There are 14 residues in the CDR3. V was cut by 6 bases and J by 4 bases, with 16 bases left in between. This CDR3 reads CASSRDEIGYEQYF. CDR3 sequence (DNA): TGTGCCAGCAGCCGGGATGAAATTGGGTACGAGCAGTACTTC.

The CDR3 loop is CASLPGAGYGYTF. CDR3 coding DNA: TGTGCCAGCTTGCCAGGGGCAGGCTATGGCTACACCTTC. V gene TRBV12-3 or TRBV12-4 combines with J gene TRBJ1-2; a weak D match, TRBD1 (6 bases). Trimming shortened V by 8 bases and J by 4 bases, and 14 bases separated the two germline ends. The CDR3 extends over 13 amino acids.

This clonotype occurred many times. V is TRBV27 and J is TRBJ2-7; 10 bases are shared with TRBD2. Losses at the gene ends were 3 bases for V and 5 bases for J; bases not matched to a gene: 1. This CDR3 has 13 amino acids. Germline lookup yields CDR1 MNHEY and CDR2 SMNVEV (reference sequence). CDR3 region: CASSFLAGDEQYF. CDR3 DNA: TGTGCCAGCAGTTTTCTAGCGGGAGACGAGCAGTACTTC.

The J gene is TRBJ2-3, the V gene TRBV4-1, with TRBD2 as a possible D gene (8 bases). CDR1 and CDR2 from the germline V gene are MGHRA and YSYEKL. Deletions cut 2 bases from V and 6 bases from J, with 15 bases between. CDR3 length equals 15 residues. The CDR3 region has the DNA TGCGCCAGCAGCCAAAGACAGGGCGGGGGGGATACGCAGTATTTT. Translation: CASSQRQGGGDTQYF.

A few counts support this clonotype. The V and J genes are TRBV18 and TRBJ2-5; D remains ambiguous. Germline values: CDR1 KGHSH, CDR2 LQKENI. V lost 3 bases and J 3 bases, leaving 11 bases between the germline ends. The CDR3 is 14 residues long. Here the CDR3 reads CASSPLTEKETQYF. The CDR3 DNA follows: TGTGCCAGCTCACCCCTTACAGAAAAAGAGACCCAGTACTTC.

This clonotype was observed a handful of times. The V and J genes are TRBV7-2 and TRBJ1-2, with 9 bases matching TRBD1. CDR3 length: 14 residues. Germline CDR1 and CDR2: SGHTA and FQGNSA. The V and J ends lost 6 bases and 4 bases, in that order; junction bases with no gene match: 6. DNA for the CDR3: TGTGCCAGCAGTCGGACAGGGGTGACCTATGGCTACACCTTC. Protein sequence: CASSRTGVTYGYTF.

This clonotype is judged medium-sized. The chain combines TRBV6-5 with TRBJ2-1; D is unclear. The CDR3 sequence is 14 residues long. Germline CDR1 and CDR2: MNHEY and SVGAGI. The V gene lost 0 bases and the J gene lost 5 bases, with 8 bases spanning the gap. CDR3 loop: CASSYSLGNNEQFF. The CDR3 bases are TGTGCCAGCAGTTACTCCCTCGGAAACAATGAGCAGTTCTTC.

The rearrangement uses TRBV7-2 and TRBJ2-7; D is ambiguous. This CDR3 region has 12 residues. Germline assignment: CDR1 SGHTA and CDR2 FQGNSA. Deletions cut 1 base from V and 6 bases from J, with 7 bases between. CDR3 in DNA: TGTGCCAGCAGCTTAGAAGTTGGCGAGCAGTACTTC. It is translated as CASSLEVGEQYF.

This chain joins TRBV20-1 and TRBJ2-4; 9 positions agree with TRBD2. The CDR3 length is 17 residues. The germline gives CDR1 DFQATT, CDR2 SNEGSKA (reference sequence). Trimming removed 1 base from V and 1 base from J; junction bases left unmatched: 8. The CDR3 reads CSARGGTSLSAKNIQYF. The CDR3 nucleotides read TGCAGTGCTAGAGGGGGGACTAGCTTATCCGCCAAAAACATTCAGTACTTC.

This rearrangement joins TRBV6-6 to TRBJ2-3; no firm D call. The V end was cut by 6 bases, the J end by 6 bases, with 7 bases between. CDR3 size: 11 residues. CDR1 and CDR2 (germline): MNHNY, SVGAGI (reference sequence). CDR3 region: CASRGWDTQYF. CDR3 coding DNA: TGTGCCAGCAGGGGGTGGGATACGCAGTATTTT.

Points on this clonotype: At one end the junction does not follow the germline gene, possibly because of a read error. The chain is built from TRBV5-6 and TRBJ2-2; maybe TRBD1 (7 bases). Looked up from germline, CDR1 is SGHDT and CDR2 is YYEEEE. There are 16 residues in the CDR3. CDR3 in DNA: TGTGCCAGCAGCTCTGGAGGGTTAGGGGGCACCGGTGAGCTGTTTTTT. It translates to CASSSGGLGGTGELFF.